What follows describes a single T cell receptor beta chain. This clonotype occurred many times. Its antigen remains unidentified. Within one base of it there is no much larger clone, and no base qualities were kept. The time point label of this sample denotes: healthy volunteer bleed at 6 weeks. Total RNA was isolated from unfractionated whole blood collected in Tempus Blood RNA tubes. Five or six healthy volunteers served as TCR sequencing controls and were bled at day 0, 2 weeks and 6 weeks. Measured from the cysteine to the phenylalanine, the CDR3 is 17 residues long. The retained sequence is limited to the CDR3, 51 bases, with the frame set at the first base. According to the germline V gene (reference sequence), CDR1 reads LGHDT and CDR2 reads YNNKEL. The V end gives up 4 bases and the J end 5 bases, leaving 6 bases in the junction not matched to a gene. Libraries were constructed by RACE. The instrument given in TCRdb is NextSeq 500. Library preparation attached unique molecular identifiers to individual cDNA molecules for quantitative, reproducible TCR counting. As for how the authors treated the data: A median of around 100,000 TCRs per sample was observed, with a range of 23,224 to 690,600. The Decombinator software suite was used to annotate V, J and CDR3 in the TCR reads. Every sample was subsampled to the same number of TCRs (28,000) for the PS versus PT1 abundance plots. TCRs were defined as expanded if absent before sensitization and observed at least eight times at the 2-week time point. TCRdb trimmed the raw reads at Q25, called clones with MiXCR and kept productive beta chains. Every distinct CDR3 protein forms one entry, paired with its most common genes and DNA. It is TCRdb's table, rather than the study itself, that gives the V and J calls and clone size. A total of tens of thousands of distinct CDR3 sequences appear in this sample, less than 6% of them only once. Roughly 13% of the sample belongs to the ten largest clones.

This sample was included in a study of human T cells and chemical hapten exposure (dated by TCRdb to the early 2020s). Regarding the research as a whole: Libraries were combined into a pool for sequencing, and differences in TCR yield between samples came mainly from small differences in library volumes within the pool. For every blood RNA sample, sequencing covered both the TCR alpha and TCR beta chains. This study followed changes in the peripheral blood TCR repertoire in vivo during primary and secondary sensitization of alopecia patients to the hapten diphenylcyclopropenone (DPC). What the research found in general, with its limitations: Repeated subsampling changed both the strength of the expansion versus patch-test correlation and the threshold at which the correlation became significant. DPC sensitization did not change how many TCRs were above 1 in 1000 frequency, and no evidence was found of alterations in global repertoire structure.

Sequences were obtained from whole blood. The sequence is built from TRBV3-1 and TRBJ2-2, with 14 bases aligning to TRBD2. The TCR originated in a human donor in good health. Some clones in this sample may be carry-over from other donors' samples. The DNA sequence is TGTGCCAGCAGCCCACCGGGACTAGCGGGAGTTACCGGGGAGCTGTTTTTT. Its amino acids are CASSPPGLAGVTGELFF.